This TCR beta chain is from a study of beta chain features in type 1 diabetes. Study overall: Examination spanned approximately 110 million sorted cells from all samples.

A few counts support this clone. Its antigen is still unknown. Whole-study results and caveats: Patients' naive, central memory and Treg TCRB repertoires seemed closer to one another than those of healthy donors. Because the template was cDNA, high-expressing cells might be over-represented.

CDR1 is KGHSH, CDR2 LQKENI, per germline. The CDR3 is 15 amino acids. Trimming took off 4 bases at V and 4 bases at J, with 13 bases between the two ends. Sorting with CD45RO/CCR7/CD25/CD127/CD95/CD27 yielded naive, central memory, regulatory and stem-like memory CD4+ cells. Expressed TCRB transcripts were sequenced because the isolated RNA had all been reverse transcribed beforehand. Using immunoSEQ multiplex PCR, the repertoire was profiled, and TCRdb retains in-frame clones only, with some absent. The data contain 350,000 to 400,000 clones, approximately 15% of them singletons. This sequence originates from a woman aged 18-29 years in good health. This chain joins TRBV18 and TRBJ1-4; TRBD1 is a possible D gene (5 bases). Sequencing input: naive CD4+ T cells from blood. The CDR3 DNA is TGTGCCAGCTCACGGGCCAGGGATGTTAATGAAAAACTGTTTTTT. This sequence encodes CASSRARDVNEKLFF.